This TCR beta chain was identified in a study of T cells expressing NK-cell markers. The CDR3 is made up of 15 amino acids. Reprocessing the 5' RACE reads, TCRdb reports a single entry for every CDR3 protein and omits DNA. Its table records almost 450,000 distinct CDR3 sequences. The rearrangement links TRBV12-3 or TRBV12-4 to TRBJ2-1; TCRdb picks TRBD1, but there is no DNA to check that call. Sequenced sample: blood T cells: a sorted CD56 or NKG2C T cell subset, CD4+ or CD8+ T cells, or bulk PBMC T cells (not recorded which). This TCR came from a woman aged 18 to 75 in good health. CDR3 loop: CASSPLTGAYNEQFF.